The clone carrying this T cell receptor (beta chain) was detected only a few times. The data were taken from a study of T cells in Graves' hyperthyroidism and ophthalmopathy. The germline gives CDR1 DFQATT, CDR2 SNEGSKA (reference sequence). V was shortened by 4 bases and J by 0 bases, with 18 bases between the two germline ends. The CDR3 extends over 16 amino acids. The CDR3 regions of TCR beta were amplified from RNA transcripts. HTBI primers were used for first-round RT-PCR of the TCR CDR3. MiXCR was run by TCRdb on the multiplex PCR reads, yielding one entry per CDR3 protein. The sample has approximately 590,000 distinct CDR3 sequences; roughly 14% are singletons.

Material for sequencing was blood. The chain has TRBV20-1 and TRBJ1-1; the D is unclear. The receptor's source is a woman in her twenties or thirties with Graves' hyperthyroidism. The chain's CDR3 is CSAKSPGNYMNTEAFF. DNA of the CDR3: TGCAGTGCTAAAAGCCCCGGGAATTATATGAACACTGAAGCTTTCTTT.